The sequence of this T cell receptor beta chain was determined in a study of cytomegalovirus exposure and HLA in healthy donors. The primer mix had 60 Vbeta and 13 Jbeta primers. Profiling relied on immunoSEQ multiplex PCR, and the TCRdb table lists in-frame clones only, not all of them. The sample includes approximately 200,000 clones, approximately 80% of them seen just once. This CDR3 has 13 residues. The J segment lost 4 bases and the V segment lost 5 bases, leaving 1 base of the junction unmatched. Germline lookup yields CDR1 SGHAT and CDR2 FQNNGV. The chain couples TRBV11-2 to TRBJ1-2; TRBD1 aligns across 10 bases. This receptor was obtained from a young woman in good health and CMV-seropositive. The source material was PBMCs. The CDR3 sequence: CASSRTGGYGYTF. The CDR3 DNA reads TGTGCCAGCAGCCGGACAGGGGGCTATGGCTACACCTTC.